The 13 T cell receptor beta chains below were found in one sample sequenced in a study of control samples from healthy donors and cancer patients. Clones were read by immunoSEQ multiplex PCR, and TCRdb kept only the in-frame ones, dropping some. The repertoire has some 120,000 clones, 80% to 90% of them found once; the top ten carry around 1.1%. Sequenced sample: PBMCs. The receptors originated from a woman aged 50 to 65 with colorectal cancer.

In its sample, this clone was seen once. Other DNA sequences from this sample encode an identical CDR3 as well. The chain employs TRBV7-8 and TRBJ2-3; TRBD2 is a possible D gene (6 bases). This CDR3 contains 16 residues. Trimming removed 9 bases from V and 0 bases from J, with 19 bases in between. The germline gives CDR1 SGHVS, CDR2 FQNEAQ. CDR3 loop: CASSPRDLPSTDTQYF. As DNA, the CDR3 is TGTGCCAGTAGCCCTCGGGACTTACCTAGCACAGATACGCAGTATTTT.

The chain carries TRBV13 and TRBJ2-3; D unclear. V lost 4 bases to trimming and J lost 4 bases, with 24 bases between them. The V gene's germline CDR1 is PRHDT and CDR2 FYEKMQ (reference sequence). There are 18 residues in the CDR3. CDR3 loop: CASSSSLLAGEVADTQYF. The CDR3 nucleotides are TGTGCCAGCAGCTCCTCCCTTTTAGCTGGGGAAGTCGCAGATACGCAGTATTTT.

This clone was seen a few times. This CDR3 reads CASSPKAPGQGAQPQHF. The CDR3 DNA sequence: TGTGCCAGCTCACCAAAGGCACCGGGACAGGGGGCTCAGCCCCAGCATTTT. The J gene is TRBJ1-5, the V gene TRBV18, with 12 bases matching TRBD1. Per germline, CDR1 KGHSH and CDR2 LQKENI. V was clipped by 2 bases and J by 6 bases; unmatched bases: 8. The CDR3 totals 17 residues. Full variable domain (remainder filled in from reference TRBV18 and TRBJ1-5): NAGVMQNPRHLVRRRGQEARLRCSPMKGHSHVYWYRQLPEEGLKFMVYLQKENIIDESGMPKERFSAEFPKEGPSILRIQQVVRGDSAAYFCASSPKAPGQGAQPQHFGDGTRLSIL.

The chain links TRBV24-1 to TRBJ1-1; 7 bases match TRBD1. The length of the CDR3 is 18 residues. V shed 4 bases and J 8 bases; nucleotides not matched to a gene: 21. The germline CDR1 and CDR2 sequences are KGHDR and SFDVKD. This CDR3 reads CATSEDTGTVGSRKEAFF. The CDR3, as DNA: TGTGCCACCAGTGAGGATACCGGGACAGTCGGATCAAGAAAAGAAGCTTTCTTT.

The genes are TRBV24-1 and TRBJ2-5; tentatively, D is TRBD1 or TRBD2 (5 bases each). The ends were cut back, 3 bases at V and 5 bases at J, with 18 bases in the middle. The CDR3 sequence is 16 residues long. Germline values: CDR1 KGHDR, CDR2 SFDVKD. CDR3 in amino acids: CATSDPTGGGRETQYF. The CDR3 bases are TGTGCCACCAGTGATCCCACAGGCGGAGGCAGGGAGACCCAGTACTTC.

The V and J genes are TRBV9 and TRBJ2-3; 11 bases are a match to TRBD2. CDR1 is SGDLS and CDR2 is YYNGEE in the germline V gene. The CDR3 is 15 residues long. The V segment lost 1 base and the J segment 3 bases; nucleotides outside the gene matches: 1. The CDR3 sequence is CASSVTSGSTDTQYF. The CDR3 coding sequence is TGTGCCAGCAGCGTAACTAGCGGGAGTACAGATACGCAGTATTTT.

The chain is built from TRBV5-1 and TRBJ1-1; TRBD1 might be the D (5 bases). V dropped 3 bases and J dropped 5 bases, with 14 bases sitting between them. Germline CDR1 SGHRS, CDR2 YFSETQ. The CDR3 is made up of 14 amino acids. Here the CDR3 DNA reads TGCGCCAGCAGCTCAGGGCTAGCGGGTACTGAAGCTTTCTTT. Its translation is CASSSGLAGTEAFF. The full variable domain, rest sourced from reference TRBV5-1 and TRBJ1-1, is KAGVTQTPRYLIKTRGQQVTLSCSPISGHRSVSWYQQTPGQGLQFLFEYFSETQRNKGNFPGRFSGRQFSNSRSEMNVSTLELGDSALYLCASSSGLAGTEAFFGQGTRLTVV.

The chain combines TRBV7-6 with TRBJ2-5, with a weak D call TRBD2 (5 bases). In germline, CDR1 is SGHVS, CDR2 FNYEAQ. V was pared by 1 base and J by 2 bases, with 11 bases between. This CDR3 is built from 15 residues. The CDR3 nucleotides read TGTGCCAGCAGCTTAGGATCGAGCGGTCAAGAGACCCAGTACTTC. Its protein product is CASSLGSSGQETQYF. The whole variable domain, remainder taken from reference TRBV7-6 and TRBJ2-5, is GAGVSQSPRYKVTKRGQDVALRCDPISGHVSLYWYRQALGQGPEFLTYFNYEAQQDKSGLPNDRFSAERPEGSISTLTIQRTEQRDSAMYRCASSLGSSGQETQYFGPGTRLLVL.

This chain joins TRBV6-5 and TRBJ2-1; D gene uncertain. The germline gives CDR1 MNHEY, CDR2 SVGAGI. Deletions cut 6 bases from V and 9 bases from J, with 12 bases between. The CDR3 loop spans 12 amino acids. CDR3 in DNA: TGTGCCAGCAGCATCGCTTTGGGTGAGCAGTTCTTC. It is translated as CASSIALGEQFF.

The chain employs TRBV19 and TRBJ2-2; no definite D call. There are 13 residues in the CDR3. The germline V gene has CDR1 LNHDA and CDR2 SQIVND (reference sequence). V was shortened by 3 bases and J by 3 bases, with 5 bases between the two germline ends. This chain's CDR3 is CASSIQDTGELFF. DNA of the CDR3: TGTGCCAGTAGTATTCAGGACACCGGGGAGCTGTTTTTT.

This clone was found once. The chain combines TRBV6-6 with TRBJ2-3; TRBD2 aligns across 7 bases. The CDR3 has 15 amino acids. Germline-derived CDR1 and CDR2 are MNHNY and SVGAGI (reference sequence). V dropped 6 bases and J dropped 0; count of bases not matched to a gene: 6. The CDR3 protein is CASSNPGLSTDTQYF. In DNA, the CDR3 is TGTGCCAGCAGCAATCCGGGACTAAGCACAGATACGCAGTATTTT.

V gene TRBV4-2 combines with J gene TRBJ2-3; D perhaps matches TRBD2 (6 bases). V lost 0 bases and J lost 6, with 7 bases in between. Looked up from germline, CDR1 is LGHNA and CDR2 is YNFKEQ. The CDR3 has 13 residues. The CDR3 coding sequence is TGTGCCAGCAGCCAAGATGGAGGGGATACGCAGTATTTT. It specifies CASSQDGGDTQYF.

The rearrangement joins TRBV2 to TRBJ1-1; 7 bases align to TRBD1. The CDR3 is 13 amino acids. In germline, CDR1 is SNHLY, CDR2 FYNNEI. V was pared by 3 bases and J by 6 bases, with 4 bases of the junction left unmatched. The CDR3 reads CASSDRGYSEAFF. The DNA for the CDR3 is TGTGCCAGCAGTGACAGGGGGTATTCTGAAGCTTTCTTT.